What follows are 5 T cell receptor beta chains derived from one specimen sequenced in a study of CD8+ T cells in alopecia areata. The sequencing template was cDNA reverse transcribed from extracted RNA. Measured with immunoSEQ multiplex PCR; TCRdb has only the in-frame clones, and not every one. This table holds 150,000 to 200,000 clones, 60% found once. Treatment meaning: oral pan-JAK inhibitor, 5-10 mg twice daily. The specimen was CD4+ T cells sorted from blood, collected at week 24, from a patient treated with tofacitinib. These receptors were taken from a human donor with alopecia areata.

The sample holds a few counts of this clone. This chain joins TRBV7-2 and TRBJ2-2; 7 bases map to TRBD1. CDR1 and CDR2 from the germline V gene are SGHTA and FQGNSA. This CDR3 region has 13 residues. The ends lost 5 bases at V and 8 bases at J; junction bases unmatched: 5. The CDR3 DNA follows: TGTGCCAGCAGCGTCGACAGGGTGGGGGAGCTGTTTTTT. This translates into CASSVDRVGELFF.

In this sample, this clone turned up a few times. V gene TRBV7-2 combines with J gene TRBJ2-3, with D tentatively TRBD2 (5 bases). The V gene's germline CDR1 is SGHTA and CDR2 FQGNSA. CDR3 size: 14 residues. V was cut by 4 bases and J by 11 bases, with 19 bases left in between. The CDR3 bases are TGTGCCAGCAGCTCGACCCAGCGGCCCGGCGGGCAGTATTTT. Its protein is CASSSTQRPGGQYF. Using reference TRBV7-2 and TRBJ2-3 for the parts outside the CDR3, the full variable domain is GAGVSQSPSNKVTEKGKDVELRCDPISGHTALYWYRQSLGQGLEFLIYFQGNSAPDKSGLPSDRFSAERTGGSVSTLTIQRTQQEDSAVYLCASSSTQRPGGQYFGPGTRLTVL.

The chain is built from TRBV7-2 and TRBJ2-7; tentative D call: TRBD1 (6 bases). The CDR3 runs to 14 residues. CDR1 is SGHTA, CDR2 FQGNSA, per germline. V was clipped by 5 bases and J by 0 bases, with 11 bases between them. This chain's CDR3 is CASSPRDISYEQYF. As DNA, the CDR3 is TGTGCCAGCAGCCCCCGGGACATCTCCTACGAGCAGTACTTC. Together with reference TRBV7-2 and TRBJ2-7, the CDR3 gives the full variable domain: GAGVSQSPSNKVTEKGKDVELRCDPISGHTALYWYRQSLGQGLEFLIYFQGNSAPDKSGLPSDRFSAERTGGSVSTLTIQRTQQEDSAVYLCASSPRDISYEQYFGPGTRLTVT.

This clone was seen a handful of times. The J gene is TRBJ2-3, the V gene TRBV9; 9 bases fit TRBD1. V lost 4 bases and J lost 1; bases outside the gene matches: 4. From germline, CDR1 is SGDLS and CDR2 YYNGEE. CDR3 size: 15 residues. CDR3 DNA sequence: TGTGCCAGCAGCCCCCGGACAGGGGGCACAGATACGCAGTATTTT. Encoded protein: CASSPRTGGTDTQYF.

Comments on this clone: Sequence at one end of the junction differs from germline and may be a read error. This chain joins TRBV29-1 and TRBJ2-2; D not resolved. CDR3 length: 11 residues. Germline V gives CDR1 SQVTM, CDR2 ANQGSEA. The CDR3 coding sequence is TGCAGCGTTAAAGATACCGGGGAGCTGTTTTTT. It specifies CSVKDTGELFF.